This TCR beta chain was sequenced in a study of blood T cell repertoires in COVID-19. Authors' data handling: Reference gene primers were amplified, and this amplification served to estimate nucleated cell counts. Clones were read by immunoSEQ multiplex PCR, and TCRdb kept only the in-frame ones, dropping some. V and J calls and clone size are given by that table; D and trimming were obtained from the DNA. The data contain about 36,000 clones, 90% of them singletons. Germline V lookup: CDR1 GTSNPN, CDR2 SVGIG (reference sequence). The CDR3 is made up of 10 amino acids. The V gene end was trimmed by 7 bases and the J gene end by 7 bases; junction bases not matched to a gene: 4.

Sequenced material: peripheral blood. The rearrangement uses TRBV30 and TRBJ2-7; the match to TRBD2 covers 7 bases. The receptor comes from a man between 60 and 75 years old with active or convalescent COVID-19. Here the CDR3 reads CASEGGEQYF. The CDR3 nucleotides read TGTGCCTCCGAGGGAGGGGAGCAGTACTTC.